Listed below are T cell receptor beta chains from one sample, sequenced in a study of T cell responses to AZD1222 COVID-19 vaccine. Repertoires were generated with immunoSEQ multiplex PCR, while TCRdb's copy carries only in-frame clones and drops some. The repertoire consists of about 80,000 clones, with 85% to 95% occurring once and the leading ten covering 8%. Sequenced here: peripheral blood, sampled 28 days after the second AZD1222 dose. These receptors were obtained from an adult who received the AZD1222 COVID-19 vaccine. Both conserved end residues are part of each CDR3. D genes are given only for firm matches. Clone size appears in some rows only: once, few, many, or a class for an expanded clone.

clone_size: -
v_call: TRBV6-2/TRBV6-3
j_call: TRBJ1-5
d_call: -
cdr3_length: 15
cdr3_nt: TGTGCCAGCAGTACCCGGGGAATTGGCAATCAGCCCCAGCATTTT
cdr3_aa: CASSTRGIGNQPQHF

clone_size: -
v_call: TRBV9
j_call: TRBJ2-7
d_call: TRBD2
cdr3_length: 15
cdr3_nt: TGTGCCAGCAGCGTAGGGTCTAGCGGGACCTACGAGCAGTACTTC
cdr3_aa: CASSVGSSGTYEQYF

clone_size: -
v_call: TRBV28
j_call: TRBJ1-2
d_call: -
cdr3_length: 13
cdr3_nt: TGTGCCAGCAGACCTAGACCACTCTATGGCTACACCTTC
cdr3_aa: CASRPRPLYGYTF

clone_size: -
v_call: TRBV30
j_call: TRBJ1-4
d_call: -
cdr3_length: 14
cdr3_nt: TGTGCCTGGAGTCGGGGGACCAAAGGGGAAAAACTGTTTTTT
cdr3_aa: CAWSRGTKGEKLFF

clone_size: once
v_call: TRBV5-1
j_call: TRBJ1-1
d_call: TRBD1
cdr3_length: 17
cdr3_nt: TGCGCCAGCAGCTTGGGGGGTAACAGGGGCGAGGGCACTGAAGCTTTCTTT
cdr3_aa: CASSLGGNRGEGTEAFF

clone_size: -
v_call: TRBV6-5
j_call: TRBJ2-1
d_call: -
cdr3_length: 13
cdr3_nt: TGTGCCAGCAGACAAGACTCCTACAATGAGCAGTTCTTC
cdr3_aa: CASRQDSYNEQFF

clone_size: -
v_call: TRBV6-1
j_call: TRBJ1-1
d_call: -
cdr3_length: 15
cdr3_nt: TGTGCCAGCAGTGACGTCGGGACACCGAACACTGAAGCTTTCTTT
cdr3_aa: CASSDVGTPNTEAFF

clone_size: -
v_call: TRBV3-1/TRBV3-2
j_call: TRBJ2-1
d_call: -
cdr3_length: 15
cdr3_nt: TGTGCCAGCAGCCAAGATTTGCTCCGATCCAATGAGCAGTTCTTC
cdr3_aa: CASSQDLLRSNEQFF

clone_size: -
v_call: TRBV10-3
j_call: TRBJ1-1
d_call: -
cdr3_length: 15
cdr3_nt: TGTGCCATCAGTAGGGCCGGGCCCGCAGGCTCGGAAGCTTTCTTT
cdr3_aa: CAISRAGPAGSEAFF

clone_size: -
v_call: TRBV7-2
j_call: TRBJ2-3
d_call: TRBD1
cdr3_length: 14
cdr3_nt: TGTGCCAGCAGCTCGACAGGGGGCGCAGATACGCAGTATTTT
cdr3_aa: CASSSTGGADTQYF

clone_size: -
v_call: TRBV5-5
j_call: TRBJ2-3
d_call: -
cdr3_length: 15
cdr3_nt: TGTGCCAGCAGCTCCCTCGGGGGACGCACAGATACGCAGTATTTT
cdr3_aa: CASSSLGGRTDTQYF

clone_size: -
v_call: TRBV6-5
j_call: TRBJ1-1
d_call: -
cdr3_length: 15
cdr3_nt: TGTGCCAGCAGTTTCACGGGGAGGGTAGACACTGAAGCTTTCTTT
cdr3_aa: CASSFTGRVDTEAFF

clone_size: -
v_call: TRBV27
j_call: TRBJ2-7
d_call: -
cdr3_length: 12
cdr3_nt: TGTGCCAGCAGGCCACGACTGGGGGAGCAGTACTTC
cdr3_aa: CASRPRLGEQYF

clone_size: -
v_call: TRBV3-1/TRBV3-2
j_call: TRBJ2-1
d_call: -
cdr3_length: 15
cdr3_nt: TGTGCCAGCAGCCAAGAGCGGGGGCCCTACAATGAGCAGTTCTTC
cdr3_aa: CASSQERGPYNEQFF

clone_size: -
v_call: TRBV11-3
j_call: TRBJ1-3
d_call: TRBD1
cdr3_length: 15
cdr3_nt: TGTGCCAGCAGCCCGGGACAGGGCCCTGGAAACACCATATATTTT
cdr3_aa: CASSPGQGPGNTIYF

clone_size: -
v_call: TRBV27
j_call: TRBJ1-4
d_call: TRBD1
cdr3_length: 13
cdr3_nt: TGTGCCAGCAGAACAGGGGGGGTAGAAAAACTGTTTTTT
cdr3_aa: CASRTGGVEKLFF

clone_size: -
v_call: TRBV28
j_call: TRBJ1-4
d_call: -
cdr3_length: 15
cdr3_nt: TGTGCCAGCAGTTTATGGGGAAAATATAATGAAAAACTGTTTTTT
cdr3_aa: CASSLWGKYNEKLFF

clone_size: once
v_call: TRBV12-3/TRBV12-4
j_call: TRBJ1-3
d_call: -
cdr3_length: 12
cdr3_nt: TGTGCCAGCAATGACGTAGGTGGTCCCATATATTTT
cdr3_aa: CASNDVGGPIYF

clone_size: few
v_call: TRBV29-1
j_call: TRBJ2-5
d_call: -
cdr3_length: 12
cdr3_nt: TGCAGCGTTGAAGACGTCCTCGAGACCCAGTACTTC
cdr3_aa: CSVEDVLETQYF

clone_size: -
v_call: TRBV24-1
j_call: TRBJ2-2
d_call: -
cdr3_length: 13
cdr3_nt: TGTGCCACCAGTGCGGAGTGGGGCGGGGAGCTGTTTTTT
cdr3_aa: CATSAEWGGELFF

clone_size: -
v_call: TRBV23-1
j_call: TRBJ2-2
d_call: TRBD2
cdr3_length: 19
cdr3_nt: TGCGCCAGCCACGACAATATGGGGACTAGCGGGAGTAGAACCGGGGAGCTGTTTTTT
cdr3_aa: CASHDNMGTSGSRTGELFF

clone_size: -
v_call: TRBV5-1
j_call: TRBJ2-1
d_call: -
cdr3_length: 14
cdr3_nt: TGCGCCAGCAGCTTGGCGGCCAGCTCAAAGGTGCAGTTCTTC
cdr3_aa: CASSLAASSKVQFF

clone_size: -
v_call: TRBV19
j_call: TRBJ2-3
d_call: -
cdr3_length: 16
cdr3_nt: TGTGCCAGTAGTATTGGGCAGAATGGGGCAACAGATACGCAGTATTTT
cdr3_aa: CASSIGQNGATDTQYF

clone_size: -
v_call: TRBV25-1
j_call: TRBJ2-2
d_call: -
cdr3_length: 17
cdr3_nt: TGTGCCAGCAGTGAATTGGGAACAGGGTCAGCAACCGGGGAGCTGTTTTTT
cdr3_aa: CASSELGTGSATGELFF

clone_size: -
v_call: TRBV19
j_call: TRBJ1-4
d_call: -
cdr3_length: 14
cdr3_nt: TGTGCCAGTAGGGGTATACGCACTAATGAAAAACTGTTTTTT
cdr3_aa: CASRGIRTNEKLFF

clone_size: -
v_call: TRBV30
j_call: TRBJ2-2
d_call: TRBD2
cdr3_length: 13
cdr3_nt: TGTGCCTGGAATCGCGGGAGAGCCGGGGAGCTGTTTTTT
cdr3_aa: CAWNRGRAGELFF

clone_size: -
v_call: TRBV28
j_call: TRBJ2-7
d_call: TRBD1
cdr3_length: 14
cdr3_nt: TGTGCCAGCAGTATGACAGGGGAAAATTACGAGCAGTACTTC
cdr3_aa: CASSMTGENYEQYF

clone_size: -
v_call: TRBV12-3/TRBV12-4
j_call: TRBJ1-5
d_call: -
cdr3_length: 13
cdr3_nt: TGTGCCAGCAATGGTAATAGCAATCAGCCCCAGCATTTT
cdr3_aa: CASNGNSNQPQHF

clone_size: -
v_call: TRBV5-1
j_call: TRBJ2-3
d_call: -
cdr3_length: 14
cdr3_nt: TGCGCCAGCAGCTTGGCCGGATACACAGATACGCAGTATTTT
cdr3_aa: CASSLAGYTDTQYF

clone_size: once
v_call: TRBV4-3
j_call: TRBJ1-2
d_call: -
cdr3_length: 14
cdr3_nt: TGCGCCAGCAGCCAAGATCGTGGACGTCAGGTCTACACCTTC
cdr3_aa: CASSQDRGRQVYTF

clone_size: few
v_call: TRBV30
j_call: TRBJ1-6
d_call: -
cdr3_length: 14
cdr3_nt: TGTGCCTGGAGTGTACAAGGGAGAGCATCACCCCTCCACTTT
cdr3_aa: CAWSVQGRASPLHF

clone_size: -
v_call: TRBV2
j_call: TRBJ2-2
d_call: -
cdr3_length: 14
cdr3_nt: TGTGCCAGCAGTATACGAGGTCACACCGGGGAGCTGTTTTTT
cdr3_aa: CASSIRGHTGELFF

clone_size: -
v_call: TRBV9
j_call: TRBJ2-1
d_call: TRBD1
cdr3_length: 16
cdr3_nt: TGTGCCAGCAGCACTACGACAGGGACAGTTTACAATGAGCAGTTCTTC
cdr3_aa: CASSTTTGTVYNEQFF

clone_size: -
v_call: TRBV5-1
j_call: TRBJ2-7
d_call: -
cdr3_length: 14
cdr3_nt: TGCGCCAGCAGCTTGGATGTTAATTCCTACGAGCAGTACTTC
cdr3_aa: CASSLDVNSYEQYF

clone_size: -
v_call: TRBV9
j_call: TRBJ2-1
d_call: TRBD1
cdr3_length: 15
cdr3_nt: TGTGCCAGCAGCCGTCGGGGACAGGGGTGGAATGAGCAGTTCTTC
cdr3_aa: CASSRRGQGWNEQFF

clone_size: -
v_call: TRBV6-2/TRBV6-3
j_call: TRBJ2-7
d_call: TRBD2
cdr3_length: 16
cdr3_nt: TGTGCCAGCAGTTCCGCCCAGACTAGCGGACCCGGGGAGCAGTACTTC
cdr3_aa: CASSSAQTSGPGEQYF

clone_size: -
v_call: TRBV18
j_call: TRBJ1-3
d_call: TRBD1
cdr3_length: 13
cdr3_nt: TGTGCCACCCCAACAGGGGTCGGAAACACCATATATTTT
cdr3_aa: CATPTGVGNTIYF

clone_size: -
v_call: TRBV2
j_call: TRBJ2-7
d_call: TRBD1
cdr3_length: 11
cdr3_nt: TGTGCCAGACGACAGGGCTTCGAGCAGTACTTC
cdr3_aa: CARRQGFEQYF

clone_size: -
v_call: TRBV7-8
j_call: TRBJ2-7
d_call: TRBD1
cdr3_length: 16
cdr3_nt: TGTGCCAGCAGCTCCCCGGGACAGGTCCCTACCTACGAGCAGTACTTC
cdr3_aa: CASSSPGQVPTYEQYF

clone_size: -
v_call: TRBV5-1
j_call: TRBJ1-3
d_call: -
cdr3_length: 11
cdr3_nt: TGCGCCAGCAGCAGTGGAAACACCATATATTTT
cdr3_aa: CASSSGNTIYF

clone_size: -
v_call: TRBV5-8
j_call: TRBJ2-4
d_call: TRBD2
cdr3_length: 17
cdr3_nt: TGTGCCAGCAGCTGGGGGACTAGCGGGAGTTCCAAAAACATTCAGTACTTC
cdr3_aa: CASSWGTSGSSKNIQYF

clone_size: -
v_call: TRBV5-1
j_call: TRBJ2-1
d_call: TRBD2
cdr3_length: 17
cdr3_nt: TGCGCCAGCAGCCCATTAGGGCTAGCGGGAGGGAGCAATGAGCAGTTCTTC
cdr3_aa: CASSPLGLAGGSNEQFF

clone_size: -
v_call: TRBV23-1
j_call: TRBJ2-2
d_call: TRBD2
cdr3_length: 17
cdr3_nt: TGCGCCAGCAGTCATTGGTACGCGGGAGGGGGCACCGGGGAGCTGTTTTTT
cdr3_aa: CASSHWYAGGGTGELFF

clone_size: -
v_call: TRBV7-8
j_call: TRBJ2-7
d_call: TRBD2
cdr3_length: 14
cdr3_nt: TGTGCCAGCAGCTTAGCGGCGGGAGTATACGAGCAGTACTTC
cdr3_aa: CASSLAAGVYEQYF

clone_size: -
v_call: TRBV5-1
j_call: TRBJ2-3
d_call: TRBD1
cdr3_length: 15
cdr3_nt: TGCGCCAGCAGTCCGGGACAGGGCGTCACAGATACGCAGTATTTT
cdr3_aa: CASSPGQGVTDTQYF

clone_size: -
v_call: TRBV15
j_call: TRBJ2-1
d_call: TRBD2
cdr3_length: 15
cdr3_nt: TGTGCCACCAGCAGAGAACGGACTAGCTACAATGAGCAGTTCTTC
cdr3_aa: CATSRERTSYNEQFF

clone_size: -
v_call: TRBV12-3/TRBV12-4
j_call: TRBJ2-7
d_call: TRBD1
cdr3_length: 13
cdr3_nt: TGTGCCAGCAGTCCGAGGGGACAGGCCCGTCGGTACTTC
cdr3_aa: CASSPRGQARRYF

clone_size: -
v_call: TRBV21-1
j_call: TRBJ2-5
d_call: -
cdr3_length: 15
cdr3_nt: TGTGCCAGCAGCAGACGACAGGTCCACCAAGAGACCCAGTACTTC
cdr3_aa: CASSRRQVHQETQYF

clone_size: -
v_call: TRBV4-2
j_call: TRBJ2-1
d_call: TRBD2
cdr3_length: 17
cdr3_nt: TGTGCCAGCAGCCAAGCCAGTATAACTAGCGGGAGTAATGAGCAGTTCTTC
cdr3_aa: CASSQASITSGSNEQFF

clone_size: once
v_call: TRBV6-2/TRBV6-3
j_call: TRBJ2-1
d_call: -
cdr3_length: 16
cdr3_nt: TGTGCCAGCAGTATACTAGGCAGGGACCCCCGAAATGAGCAGTTCTTC
cdr3_aa: CASSILGRDPRNEQFF

clone_size: -
v_call: TRBV12-3/TRBV12-4
j_call: TRBJ2-7
d_call: TRBD1
cdr3_length: 12
cdr3_nt: TGTGCCAGCAGCAGGGGGTCCTACGAGCAGTACTTC
cdr3_aa: CASSRGSYEQYF

clone_size: once
v_call: TRBV19
j_call: TRBJ2-2
d_call: TRBD2
cdr3_length: 14
cdr3_nt: TGTGCCAGTAGTAAGGCGGGAGGTCCCGGGGAGCTGTTTTTT
cdr3_aa: CASSKAGGPGELFF

clone_size: -
v_call: TRBV7-9
j_call: TRBJ1-5
d_call: TRBD1
cdr3_length: 15
cdr3_nt: TGTGCCAGCAGCATCAGGGGGAAGAGCAATCAGCCCCAGCATTTT
cdr3_aa: CASSIRGKSNQPQHF